In this sample, the clone carrying this T cell receptor (beta chain) turned up a few times. Some clones are missing from TCRdb's copy, which holds only in-frame ones; the method was immunoSEQ multiplex PCR. The sample lists about 100,000 clones, 70% to 90% occurring once. This specimen comes from a study of control samples from healthy donors and cancer patients. V was cut by 6 bases and J by 0 bases, with 5 bases left in between. The CDR3 has 13 residues. The chain joins TRBV12-3 or TRBV12-4 to TRBJ2-2; D not resolved. Sequencing input: blood. This clonotype originated in a man in his thirties or forties in good health. The CDR3 spells CASSRTNTGELFF. Written as DNA, the CDR3 is TGTGCCAGCAGCCGGACGAACACCGGGGAGCTGTTTTTT.